Sequencing of this T cell receptor (beta chain) was carried out in a study of T cells after yellow fever vaccination. Study findings and constraints: FACS-sorted repertoires might harbor abundant contaminating clonotypes from the bulk population.

TCRdb itself ran the 5' RACE reads through MiXCR, one entry per CDR3 protein. Of about 340,000 distinct CDR3 sequences listed, 3% to 4.5% were seen once; the top ten hold 20% to 30%. CDR3 length: 20 residues. The V gene's germline CDR1 is SGHRS and CDR2 YFSETQ. The V end was cut by 2 bases, the J end by 7 bases, with 31 bases between. This clonotype was counted between two and nine times. Antigen: not known. This receptor was identified in a man between 18 and 29 years old who received the YFV17D yellow fever vaccine. The rearrangement joins TRBV5-1 to TRBJ2-1; TRBD2 might be the D (5 bases). Sequenced here: PBMCs, sampled 5 days after the yellow fever booster vaccination. The CDR3: CASSLYRGLVEIEGRNEQFF. For the CDR3, the DNA is TGCGCCAGCAGCTTATACCGCGGACTGGTAGAAATAGAGGGTCGAAATGAGCAGTTCTTC.